The rows below give T cell receptor beta chains drawn from one sample of a study of identical twins. One entry per CDR3 protein, called by TCRdb with MiXCR from the 5' RACE reads. The sample shows around 510,000 distinct CDR3 sequences, 14% of them seen only once. These records were also assigned to another study, of yellow fever vaccine responses in identical twins.

The source material was CD4+ T cells sorted from blood. These receptors were collected from a woman aged 18-29 years in good health. Both conserved end residues are part of each CDR3. The D gene is left open where the match is weak. For some rows the clone size is stated as once, few or many, or as a class when expanded; others skip it.

DNA: TGTGCCTGGAATGCGGGACTAGCAGCCTACGAGCAGTACTTC; CDR3: CAWNAGLAAYEQYF; J: TRBJ2-7; V: TRBV30; size: .; D: TRBD2
DNA: TGTGCCAGCAGCTTGGGTGGACCTGGGACCTACAATGAGCAGTTCTTC; CDR3: CASSLGGPGTYNEQFF; J: TRBJ2-1; V: TRBV5-5; size: .; D: .
DNA: TGTGCCAGCAGCTGGCAGTATAATTCACCCCTCCACTTT; CDR3: CASSWQYNSPLHF; J: TRBJ1-6; V: TRBV7-9; size: few; D: .
DNA: TGCGCCAGCAGCTCCCTTGCTACGCAGTATTTT; CDR3: CASSSLATQYF; J: TRBJ2-3; V: TRBV5-1; size: few; D: .
DNA: TGTGCCAGCAGCGTAGCGGGGGGGGACCAAGAGACCCAGTACTTC; CDR3: CASSVAGGDQETQYF; J: TRBJ2-5; V: TRBV4-2; size: few; D: TRBD2
DNA: TGCGCCAGCAGCCAAGACTCTCCTAGCGGAACTAACACCGGGGAGCTGTTTTTT; CDR3: CASSQDSPSGTNTGELFF; J: TRBJ2-2; V: TRBV4-1; size: many; D: TRBD2
DNA: TGTGCCAGCAGTCTGCCTAGTTCGGTCTACAATGAGCAGTTCTTC; CDR3: CASSLPSSVYNEQFF; J: TRBJ2-1; V: TRBV6-1; size: .; D: .
DNA: TGTGCCAGCACCCGCCCAGGACTACCATACGAGCAGTACTTC; CDR3: CASTRPGLPYEQYF; J: TRBJ2-7; V: TRBV6-1; size: few; D: .
DNA: TGTGCCAGCAGCGCCGGGACATATAGCAATCAGCCCCAGCATTTT; CDR3: CASSAGTYSNQPQHF; J: TRBJ1-5; V: TRBV6-1; size: .; D: .
DNA: TGCGCCAGCAGCCAAGAAGGTACTGGAAACACCATATATTTT; CDR3: CASSQEGTGNTIYF; J: TRBJ1-3; V: TRBV4-1; size: few; D: .
DNA: TGTGCCAGCAAACTAGCGGGGAATTTGGATACGCAGTATTTT; CDR3: CASKLAGNLDTQYF; J: TRBJ2-3; V: TRBV28; size: many; D: TRBD2
DNA: TGTGCCAGCAGCTTGCCCGTCGGGACTAAAGAGACCCAGTACTTC; CDR3: CASSLPVGTKETQYF; J: TRBJ2-5; V: TRBV7-9; size: .; D: TRBD2
DNA: TGCGCCAGCAGCTTGGCCCTACGGGACAGCTCCTACGAGCAGTACTTC; CDR3: CASSLALRDSSYEQYF; J: TRBJ2-7; V: TRBV5-1; size: few; D: TRBD1
DNA: TGTGCCAGCAGCTTAGCAGGGACAGGTGGTGGGGTTACGCAGTATTTT; CDR3: CASSLAGTGGGVTQYF; J: TRBJ2-3; V: TRBV7-2; size: few; D: TRBD1
DNA: TGTGCCTGGACCTCTGCAGTGAACACTGAAGCTTTCTTT; CDR3: CAWTSAVNTEAFF; J: TRBJ1-1; V: TRBV30; size: .; D: .
DNA: TGTGCCAGCAGCCCCCAACGGGCGCGAGGGGCCAACGTCCTGACTTTC; CDR3: CASSPQRARGANVLTF; J: TRBJ2-6; V: TRBV7-9; size: .; D: .
DNA: TGTGCCACCAGTGAAAGGACAGGGAACACCGGGGAGCTGTTTTTT; CDR3: CATSERTGNTGELFF; J: TRBJ2-2; V: TRBV24-1; size: few; D: TRBD1
DNA: TGTGCCAGCAGTCCCGACCGCTACAGGTACGAGCAGTACTTC; CDR3: CASSPDRYRYEQYF; J: TRBJ2-7; V: TRBV27; size: once; D: .
DNA: TGCGCCAGCAGCTTGGGTGCGGAAGGAAACACCATATATTTT; CDR3: CASSLGAEGNTIYF; J: TRBJ1-3; V: TRBV5-1; size: many; D: .
DNA: TGCAGTGCTAGAGGCGGGGTAGAGACCCAGTACTTC; CDR3: CSARGGVETQYF; J: TRBJ2-5; V: TRBV20-1; size: many; D: .
DNA: TGTGCCACCAGTCAGGGGGCGGGCGACACCGGGGAGCTGTTTTTT; CDR3: CATSQGAGDTGELFF; J: TRBJ2-2; V: TRBV24-1; size: few; D: TRBD1
DNA: TGTGCCAGCAGCTTCGACGATACTAGGGAACGTGGCGGGGAGCTGTTTTTT; CDR3: CASSFDDTRERGGELFF; J: TRBJ2-2; V: TRBV7-8; size: .; D: .